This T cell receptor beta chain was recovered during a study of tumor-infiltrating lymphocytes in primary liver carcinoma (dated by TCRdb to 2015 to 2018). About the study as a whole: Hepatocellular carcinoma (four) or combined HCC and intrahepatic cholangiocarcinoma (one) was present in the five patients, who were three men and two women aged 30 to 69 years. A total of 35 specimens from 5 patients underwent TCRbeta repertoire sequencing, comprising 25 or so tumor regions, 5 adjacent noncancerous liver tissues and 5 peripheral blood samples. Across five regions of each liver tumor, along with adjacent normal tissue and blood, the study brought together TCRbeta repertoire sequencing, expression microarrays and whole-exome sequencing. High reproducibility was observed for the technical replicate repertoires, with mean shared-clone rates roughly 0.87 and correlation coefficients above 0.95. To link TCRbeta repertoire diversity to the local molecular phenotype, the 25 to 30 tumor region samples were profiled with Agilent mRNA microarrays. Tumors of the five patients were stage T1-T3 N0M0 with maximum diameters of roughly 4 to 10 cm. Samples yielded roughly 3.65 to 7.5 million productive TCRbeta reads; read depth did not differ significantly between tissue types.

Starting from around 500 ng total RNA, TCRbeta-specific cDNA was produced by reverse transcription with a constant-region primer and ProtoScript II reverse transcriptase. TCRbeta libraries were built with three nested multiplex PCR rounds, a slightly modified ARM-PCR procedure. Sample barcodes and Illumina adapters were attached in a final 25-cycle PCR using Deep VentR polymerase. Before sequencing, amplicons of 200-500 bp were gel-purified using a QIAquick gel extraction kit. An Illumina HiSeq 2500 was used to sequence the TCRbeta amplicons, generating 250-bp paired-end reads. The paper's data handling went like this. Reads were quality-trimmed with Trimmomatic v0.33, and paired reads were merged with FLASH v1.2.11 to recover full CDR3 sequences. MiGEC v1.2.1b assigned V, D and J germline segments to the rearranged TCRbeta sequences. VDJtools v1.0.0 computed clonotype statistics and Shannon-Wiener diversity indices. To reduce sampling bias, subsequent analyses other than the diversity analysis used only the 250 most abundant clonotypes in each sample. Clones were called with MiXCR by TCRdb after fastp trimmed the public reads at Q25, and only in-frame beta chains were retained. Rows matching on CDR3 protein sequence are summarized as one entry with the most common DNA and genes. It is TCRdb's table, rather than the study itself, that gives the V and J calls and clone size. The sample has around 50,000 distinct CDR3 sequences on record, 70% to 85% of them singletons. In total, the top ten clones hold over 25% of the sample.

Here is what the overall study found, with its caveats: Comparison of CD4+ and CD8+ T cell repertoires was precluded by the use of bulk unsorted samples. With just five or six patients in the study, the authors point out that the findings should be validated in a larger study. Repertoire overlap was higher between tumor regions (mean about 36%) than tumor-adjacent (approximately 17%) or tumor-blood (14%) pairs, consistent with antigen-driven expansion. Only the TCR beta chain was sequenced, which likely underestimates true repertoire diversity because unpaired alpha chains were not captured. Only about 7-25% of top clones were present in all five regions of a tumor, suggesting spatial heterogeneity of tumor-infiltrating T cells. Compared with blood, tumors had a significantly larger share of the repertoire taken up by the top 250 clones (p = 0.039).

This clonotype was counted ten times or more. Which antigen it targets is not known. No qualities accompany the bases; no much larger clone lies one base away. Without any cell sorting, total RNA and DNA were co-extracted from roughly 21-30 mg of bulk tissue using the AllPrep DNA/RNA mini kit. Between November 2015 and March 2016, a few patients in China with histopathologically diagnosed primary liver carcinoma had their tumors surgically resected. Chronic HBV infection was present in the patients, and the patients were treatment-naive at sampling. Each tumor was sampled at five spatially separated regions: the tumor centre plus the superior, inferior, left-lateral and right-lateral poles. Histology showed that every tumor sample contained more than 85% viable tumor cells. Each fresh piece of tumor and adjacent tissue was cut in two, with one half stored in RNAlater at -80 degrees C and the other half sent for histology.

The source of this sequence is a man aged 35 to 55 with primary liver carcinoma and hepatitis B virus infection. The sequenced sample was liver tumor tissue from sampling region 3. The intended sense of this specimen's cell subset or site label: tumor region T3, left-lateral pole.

The CDR3: CASSDGEPNTGELFF. The sequenced DNA is TGCGCCAGCAGTGACGGGGAGCCGAACACCGGGGAGCTGTTTTTT. The rearrangement combines TRBV10-1 with TRBJ2-2; TRBD2 is perhaps the D gene, given 5 matching bases. Taken from cysteine to phenylalanine, the CDR3 has 15 residues. Solely the CDR3 DNA is kept, with 45 bases framed from the first base. The V end loses 3 bases and the J end loses 0 bases, and a stretch of 8 bases separates them. CDR1 and CDR2 were assigned from the germline V gene (reference sequence) as WNHNN and SYGVQD.